This T cell receptor beta chain was sequenced during a study of blood T cells in healthy people across ages. Study-level results: TCR beta diversity, measured per million T cells, fell in a roughly linear way with age.

In its sample, this clonotype was seen a few times. As yet, its antigen is unknown. This CDR3 has 15 residues. The use of a sample-barcoded 5' primer and a J-beta primer mix characterized a second PCR of about 7 to 12 cycles. TCRdb passed the 5' RACE reads through MiXCR, listing each CDR3 protein once. The table has about 1 million distinct CDR3 sequences, 35% to 55% seen once. This TCR derives from a woman aged 55 to 70 in good health. The sequenced material came from blood. The rearrangement uses TRBV21-1 and TRBJ1-2; the table's D call, TRBD1, has no DNA check behind it. TRBV21-1 is reported as a pseudogene. CDR3 sequence: CASSKLETGNYGYTF. Here the CDR3 DNA reads TGTGCCAGCAGCAAACTCGAGACAGGGAACTATGGCTACACCTTC.